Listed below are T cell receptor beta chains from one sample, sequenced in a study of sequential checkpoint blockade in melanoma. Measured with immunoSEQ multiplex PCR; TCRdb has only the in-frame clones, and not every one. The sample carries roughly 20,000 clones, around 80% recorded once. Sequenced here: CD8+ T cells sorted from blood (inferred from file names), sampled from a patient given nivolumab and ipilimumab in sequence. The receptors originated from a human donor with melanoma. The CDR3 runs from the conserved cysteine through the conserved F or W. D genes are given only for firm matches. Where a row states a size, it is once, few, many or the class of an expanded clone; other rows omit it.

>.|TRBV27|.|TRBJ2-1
CATSPLGFSYNEQFF
TGTGCCACCTCCCCGTTGGGCTTCTCCTACAATGAGCAGTTCTTC
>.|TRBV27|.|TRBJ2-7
CASSPSGDYEQYF
TGTGCCAGCAGTCCCTCGGGGGACTACGAGCAGTACTTC
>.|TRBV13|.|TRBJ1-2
CASSLAQNYGYTF
TGTGCCAGCAGCTTAGCCCAAAACTATGGCTACACCTTC
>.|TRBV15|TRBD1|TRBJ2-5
CATSRGSETGDQETQYF
TGTGCCACCAGCAGAGGGTCTGAAACAGGGGACCAAGAGACCCAGTACTTC
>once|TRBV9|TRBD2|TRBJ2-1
CATVWGAGGNCSYNEQFF
TGTGCCACCGTTTGGGGGGCGGGAGGCAACTGCTCCTACAATGAGCAGTTCTTC
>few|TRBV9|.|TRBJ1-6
CASSVGGIQGEALHF
TGTGCCAGCAGCGTCGGTGGGATACAGGGTGAGGCCCTCCACTTT
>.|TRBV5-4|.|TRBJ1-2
CASSPDTYTTRGYTF
TGTGCCAGCAGCCCCGACACATATACCACACGGGGCTACACCTTC
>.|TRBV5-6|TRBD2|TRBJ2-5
CASSLAGGQETQYF
TGTGCCAGCAGCTTGGCCGGGGGGCAAGAGACCCAGTACTTC
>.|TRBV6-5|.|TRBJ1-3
CASSFGTSGNTIYF
TGTGCCAGCAGTTTCGGGACAAGTGGAAACACCATATATTTT
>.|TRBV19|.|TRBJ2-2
CASSRQVANTGELFF
TGTGCCAGTAGTCGACAGGTAGCGAACACCGGGGAGCTGTTTTTT
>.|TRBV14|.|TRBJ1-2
CASSLYRGGGYTF
TGTGCCAGCAGCTTGTACCGGGGGGGCGGCTACACCTTC
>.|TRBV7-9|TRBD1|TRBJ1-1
CASRGTENTEAFF
TGTGCCAGCAGGGGGACAGAGAACACTGAAGCTTTCTTT
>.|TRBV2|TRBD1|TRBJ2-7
CASSEPDRVGEQYF
TGTGCCAGCAGTGAACCCGACAGGGTGGGAGAGCAGTACTTC
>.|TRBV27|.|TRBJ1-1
CASRMGGMNTEAFF
TGTGCCAGCAGAATGGGGGGTATGAACACTGAAGCTTTCTTT
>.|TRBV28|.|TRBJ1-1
CASSFRPGGEAFF
TGTGCCAGCAGTTTTAGGCCGGGGGGTGAAGCTTTCTTT
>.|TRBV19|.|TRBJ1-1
CASSIAQDGAFF
TGTGCCAGTAGTATCGCGCAGGATGGAGCTTTCTTT
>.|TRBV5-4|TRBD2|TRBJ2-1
CASSLMGLAGGYEQFF
TGTGCCAGCAGCTTGATGGGACTAGCGGGAGGCTATGAGCAGTTCTTC
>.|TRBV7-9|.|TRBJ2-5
CASSFRVGETQYF
TGTGCCAGCAGCTTCAGGGTGGGAGAGACCCAGTACTTC
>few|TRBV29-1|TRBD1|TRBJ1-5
CSVGGDRGWGNNSNQPQHF
TGCAGCGTGGGGGGGGACAGGGGTTGGGGGAATAATAGCAATCAGCCCCAGCATTTT
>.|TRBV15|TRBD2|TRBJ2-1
CATSRGLAGYNEQFF
TGTGCCACCAGCAGAGGACTAGCGGGCTACAATGAGCAGTTCTTC